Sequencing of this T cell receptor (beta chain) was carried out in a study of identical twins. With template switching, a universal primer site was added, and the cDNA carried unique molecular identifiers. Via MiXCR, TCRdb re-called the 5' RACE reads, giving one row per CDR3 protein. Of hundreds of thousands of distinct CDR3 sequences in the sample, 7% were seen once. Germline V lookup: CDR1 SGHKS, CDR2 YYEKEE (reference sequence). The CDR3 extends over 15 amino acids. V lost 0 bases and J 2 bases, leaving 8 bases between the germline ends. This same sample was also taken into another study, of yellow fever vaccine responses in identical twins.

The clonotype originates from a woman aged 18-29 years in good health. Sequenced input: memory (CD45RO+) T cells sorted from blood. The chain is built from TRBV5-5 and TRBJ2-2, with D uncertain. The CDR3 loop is CASSLDVVNTGELFF. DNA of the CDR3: TGTGCCAGCAGCTTGGACGTCGTTAACACCGGGGAGCTGTTTTTT.